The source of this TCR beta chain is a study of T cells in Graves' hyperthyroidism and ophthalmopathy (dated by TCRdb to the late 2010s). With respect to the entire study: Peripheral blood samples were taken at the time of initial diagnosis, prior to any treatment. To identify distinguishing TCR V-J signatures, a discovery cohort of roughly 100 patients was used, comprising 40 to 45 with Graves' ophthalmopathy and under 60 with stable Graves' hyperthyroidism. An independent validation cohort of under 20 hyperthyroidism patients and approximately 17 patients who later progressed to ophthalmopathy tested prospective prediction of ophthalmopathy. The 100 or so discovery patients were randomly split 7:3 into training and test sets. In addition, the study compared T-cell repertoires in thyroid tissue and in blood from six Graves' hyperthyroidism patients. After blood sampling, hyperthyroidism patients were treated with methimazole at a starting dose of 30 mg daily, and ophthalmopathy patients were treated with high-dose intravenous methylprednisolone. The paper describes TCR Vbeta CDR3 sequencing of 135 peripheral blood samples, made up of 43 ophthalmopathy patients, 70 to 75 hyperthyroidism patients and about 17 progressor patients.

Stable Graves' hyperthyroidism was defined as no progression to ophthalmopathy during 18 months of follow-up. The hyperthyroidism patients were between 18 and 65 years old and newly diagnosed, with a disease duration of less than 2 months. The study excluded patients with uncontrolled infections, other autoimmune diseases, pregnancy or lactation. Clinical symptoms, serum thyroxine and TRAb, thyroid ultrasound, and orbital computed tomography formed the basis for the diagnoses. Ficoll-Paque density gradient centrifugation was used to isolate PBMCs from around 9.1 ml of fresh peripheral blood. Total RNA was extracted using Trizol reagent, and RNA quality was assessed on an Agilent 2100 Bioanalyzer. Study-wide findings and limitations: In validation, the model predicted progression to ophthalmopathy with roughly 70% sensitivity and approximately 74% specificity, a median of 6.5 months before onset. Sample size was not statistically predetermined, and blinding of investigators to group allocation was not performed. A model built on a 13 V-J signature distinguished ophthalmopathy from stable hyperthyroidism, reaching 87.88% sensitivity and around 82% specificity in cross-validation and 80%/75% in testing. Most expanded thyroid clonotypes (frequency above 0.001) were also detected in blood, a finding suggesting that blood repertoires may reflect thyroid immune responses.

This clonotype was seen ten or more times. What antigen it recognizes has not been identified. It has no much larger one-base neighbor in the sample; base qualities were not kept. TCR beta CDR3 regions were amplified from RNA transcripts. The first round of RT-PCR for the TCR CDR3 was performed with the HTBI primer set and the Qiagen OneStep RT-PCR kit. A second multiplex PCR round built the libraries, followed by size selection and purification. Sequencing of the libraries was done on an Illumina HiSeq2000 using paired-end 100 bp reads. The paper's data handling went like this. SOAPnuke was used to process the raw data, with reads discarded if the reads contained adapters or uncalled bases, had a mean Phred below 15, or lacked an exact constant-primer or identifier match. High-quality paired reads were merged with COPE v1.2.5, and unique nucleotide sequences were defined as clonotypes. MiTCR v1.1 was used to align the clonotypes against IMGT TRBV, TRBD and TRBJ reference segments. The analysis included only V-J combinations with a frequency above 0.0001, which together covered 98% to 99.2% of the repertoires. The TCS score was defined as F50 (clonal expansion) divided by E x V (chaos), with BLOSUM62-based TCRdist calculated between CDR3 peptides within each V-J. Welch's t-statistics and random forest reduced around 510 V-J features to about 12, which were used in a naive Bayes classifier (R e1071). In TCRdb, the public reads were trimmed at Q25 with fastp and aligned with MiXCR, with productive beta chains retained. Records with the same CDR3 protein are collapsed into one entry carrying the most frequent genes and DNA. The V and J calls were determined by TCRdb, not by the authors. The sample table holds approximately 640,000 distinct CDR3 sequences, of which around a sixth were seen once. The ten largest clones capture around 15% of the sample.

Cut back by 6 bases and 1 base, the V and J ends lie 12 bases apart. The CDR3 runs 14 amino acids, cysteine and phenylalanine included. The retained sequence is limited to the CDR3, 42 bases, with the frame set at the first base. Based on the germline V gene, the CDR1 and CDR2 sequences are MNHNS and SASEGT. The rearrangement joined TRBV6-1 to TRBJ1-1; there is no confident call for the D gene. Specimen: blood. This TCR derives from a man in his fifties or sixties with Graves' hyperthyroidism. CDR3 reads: CASRPPRRNTEAFF. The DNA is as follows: TGTGCCAGCAGACCTCCCCGGAGGAACACTGAAGCTTTCTTT.